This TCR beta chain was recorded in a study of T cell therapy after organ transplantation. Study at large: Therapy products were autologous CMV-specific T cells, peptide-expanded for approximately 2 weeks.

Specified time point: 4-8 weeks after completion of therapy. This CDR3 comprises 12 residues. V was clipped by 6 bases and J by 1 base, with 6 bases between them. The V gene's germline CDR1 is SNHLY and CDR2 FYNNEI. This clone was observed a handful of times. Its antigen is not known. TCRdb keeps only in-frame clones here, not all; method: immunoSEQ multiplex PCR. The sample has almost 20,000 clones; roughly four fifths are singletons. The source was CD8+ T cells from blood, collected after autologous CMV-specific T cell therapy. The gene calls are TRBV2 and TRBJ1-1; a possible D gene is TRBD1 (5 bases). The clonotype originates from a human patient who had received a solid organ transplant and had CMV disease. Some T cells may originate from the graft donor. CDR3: CASRGGNTEAFF. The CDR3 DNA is TGTGCCAGCAGGGGGGGGAACACTGAAGCTTTCTTT.